This TCR beta chain was observed in a study of T cell changes during pregnancy in multiple sclerosis. Trimming took off 2 bases at V and 5 bases at J, with 7 bases between the two ends. CDR1 and CDR2 (germline): GTSNPN, SVGIG (reference sequence). The CDR3 totals 12 residues. Repertoires were generated with immunoSEQ multiplex PCR, while TCRdb's copy carries only in-frame clones and drops some. The sample holds approximately 46,000 clones, approximately 90% seen once. V usage is TRBV30 and J usage is TRBJ2-1; D uncertain. The TCR comes from a female donor with multiple sclerosis, enrolled in a pregnancy study. Sequencing was performed on CD4+ T cells from peripheral blood mononuclear cells, taken after pregnancy. CDR3 sequence (DNA): TGTGCCTGGAGTCCCTCTCACAATGAGCAGTTCTTC. It specifies CAWSPSHNEQFF.